The clone carrying this TCR beta chain was picked up a small number of times. Its target is not known. The germline gives CDR1 SGHTA, CDR2 FQGNSA. This CDR3 region has 16 residues. V dropped 5 bases and J dropped 0 bases, with 16 bases sitting between them. The data were taken from a study of T-cell memory formation after mild COVID-19. Regarding the study as a whole: Contracting clones localized mainly to CM and EM when CD4+ and mainly to EMRA when CD8+.

A single record per CDR3 protein comes from TCRdb applying MiXCR to the 5' RACE reads. This table has 100,000 to 120,000 distinct CDR3 sequences, 18% appearing once. The rearrangement uses TRBV7-2 and TRBJ2-5; possibly TRBD2 for D (6 bases). The clonotype originates from a man aged 18 to 30 who had mild COVID-19 (a few samples of this study predate the infection). Cell type and time point are not known. Sequences were obtained from PBMCs or a T cell subset sorted from them (not recorded which). CDR3 nucleotide sequence: TGTGCCAGCAGCCTCGGGGCGGGGCCCAACCAAGAGACCCAGTACTTC. Protein: CASSLGAGPNQETQYF.